This T cell receptor (beta chain) is from a study of blood T cell repertoires in COVID-19. Study information: PBMCs, B-cell-depleted T cells, or T cells were the source of the cDNA or gDNA that made up the material.

Sequencing used immunoSEQ multiplex PCR; TCRdb keeps in-frame clones, though not all of them. The sample shows about 200,000 clones, around 80% of them seen only once. Germline V gene lookup returns CDR1 SNHLY and CDR2 FYNNEI. Trimming at V came to 3 bases and at J to 5 bases, leaving 7 bases not matched to a gene. The CDR3 has 17 residues. The receptor comes from a woman aged 65 to 85 with acute or convalescent COVID-19. Sequenced input: peripheral blood. V is TRBV2 and J is TRBJ2-3; 14 bases agree with TRBD2. The CDR3 loop reads CASSDPGLAGDEDTQYF. The CDR3 DNA sequence: TGTGCCAGCAGTGACCCGGGACTAGCGGGAGATGAAGATACGCAGTATTTT.